This TCR beta chain stems from a study of blood T cell repertoires in COVID-19. Clones were sequenced by immunoSEQ multiplex PCR, and TCRdb holds only the in-frame ones, with some missing. This sample has about 330,000 clones, with roughly nine tenths found just once. Sequencing used PBMCs or T cells enriched from blood (not recorded which). This receptor was obtained from a woman in her thirties who had recovered from COVID-19.

For the CDR3, the DNA is TGTGCCTGGAGCGGTCCCCAGGGGGACTATAATTCACCCCTCCACTTT. It codes for CAWSGPQGDYNSPLHF. The chain couples TRBV30 to TRBJ1-6, with 7 nucleotides matching TRBD1. The CDR3 covers 16 residues. V shed 3 bases and J 3 bases; nucleotides not matched to a gene: 8. Germline lookup yields CDR1 GTSNPN and CDR2 SVGIG (reference sequence).